Detailed here is one T cell receptor (beta chain). The method was immunoSEQ multiplex PCR; TCRdb's version includes in-frame clones alone and lacks a portion of them. Among approximately 15,000 clones listed, 72% were seen once. The data were taken from a study of somatic mutations in cytotoxic T cells in rheumatoid arthritis. The TCR was taken from an adult with rheumatoid arthritis. Specimen: CD8+ T cells sorted from blood.

The CDR3 DNA is TGCAGCGTAGCGGCGACAGTCCTTGACACCTTC. It translates to CSVAATVLDTF. The chain carries TRBV29-1 and TRBJ1-2; D might be TRBD1 (5 bases). Germline values: CDR1 SQVTM, CDR2 ANQGSEA. CDR3 length: 11 residues. V was pared by 6 bases and J by 12 bases, with 17 bases between. Full variable domain (rest looked up from reference TRBV29-1 and TRBJ1-2): SAVISQKPSRDICQRGTSLTIQCQVDSQVTMMFWYRQQPGQSLTLIATANQGSEATYESGFVIDKFPISRPNLTFSTLTVSNMSPEDSSIYLCSVAATVLDTFGSGTRLTVV.